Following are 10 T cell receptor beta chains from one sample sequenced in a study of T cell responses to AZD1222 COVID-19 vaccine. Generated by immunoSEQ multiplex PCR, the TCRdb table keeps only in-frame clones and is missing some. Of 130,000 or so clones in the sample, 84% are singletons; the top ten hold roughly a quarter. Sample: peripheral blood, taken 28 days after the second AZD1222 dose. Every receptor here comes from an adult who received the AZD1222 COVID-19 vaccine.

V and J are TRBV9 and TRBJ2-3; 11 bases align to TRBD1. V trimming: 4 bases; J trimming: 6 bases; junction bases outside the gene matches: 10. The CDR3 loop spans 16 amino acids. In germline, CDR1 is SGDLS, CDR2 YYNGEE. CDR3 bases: TGTGCCAGCAGCTTGGACAGGGGGCGCCGGATGGATACGCAGTATTTT. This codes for CASSLDRGRRMDTQYF.

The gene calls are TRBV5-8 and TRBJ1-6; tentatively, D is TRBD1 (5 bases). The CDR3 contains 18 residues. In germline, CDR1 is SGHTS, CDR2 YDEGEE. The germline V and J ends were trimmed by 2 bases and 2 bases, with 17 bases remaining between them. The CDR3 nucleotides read TGTGCCAGCAGCTTCGCCGCTTTGGGGGTGGCCTATAATTCACCCCTCCACTTT. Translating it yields CASSFAALGVAYNSPLHF.

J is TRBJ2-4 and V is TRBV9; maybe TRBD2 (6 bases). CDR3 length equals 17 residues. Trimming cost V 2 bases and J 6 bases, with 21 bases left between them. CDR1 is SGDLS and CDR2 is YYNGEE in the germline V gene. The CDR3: CASSVGTGVSIGNIQYF. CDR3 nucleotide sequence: TGTGCCAGCAGCGTCGGGACTGGGGTCAGTATAGGAAACATTCAGTACTTC.

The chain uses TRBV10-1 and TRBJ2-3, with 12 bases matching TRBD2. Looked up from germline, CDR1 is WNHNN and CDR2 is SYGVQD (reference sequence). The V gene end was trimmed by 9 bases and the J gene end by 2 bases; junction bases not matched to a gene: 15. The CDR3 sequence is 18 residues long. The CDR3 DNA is TGCGCCAGTCCCCAAAATACACTAGCGGGGGGCCACACAGATACGCAGTATTTT. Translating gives CASPQNTLAGGHTDTQYF.

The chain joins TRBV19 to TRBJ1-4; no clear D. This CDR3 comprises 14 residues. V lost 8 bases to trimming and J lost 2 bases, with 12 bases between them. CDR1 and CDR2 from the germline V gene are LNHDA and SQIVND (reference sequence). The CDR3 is CASGKQITNEKLFF. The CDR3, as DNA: TGTGCCAGTGGCAAACAGATCACTAATGAAAAACTGTTTTTT. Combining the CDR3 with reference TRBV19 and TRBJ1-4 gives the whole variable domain DGGITQSPKYLFRKEGQNVTLSCEQNLNHDAMYWYRQDPGQGLRLIYYSQIVNDFQKGDIAEGYSVSREKKESFPLTVTSAQKNPTAFYLCASGKQITNEKLFFGSGTQLSVL.

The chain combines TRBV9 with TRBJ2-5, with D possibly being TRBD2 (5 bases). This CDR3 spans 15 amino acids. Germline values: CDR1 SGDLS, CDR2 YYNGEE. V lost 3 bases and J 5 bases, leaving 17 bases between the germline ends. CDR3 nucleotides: TGTGCCAGCAGCGCCCTAGGGAGCGAGCGTGAGACCCAGTACTTC. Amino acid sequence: CASSALGSERETQYF.

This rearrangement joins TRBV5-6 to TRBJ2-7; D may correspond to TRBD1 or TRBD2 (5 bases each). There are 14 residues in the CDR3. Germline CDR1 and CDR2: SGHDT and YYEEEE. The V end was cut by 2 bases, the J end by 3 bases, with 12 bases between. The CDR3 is CASSFGTGIYEQYF. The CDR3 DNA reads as TGTGCCAGCAGCTTCGGGACGGGGATCTACGAGCAGTACTTC.

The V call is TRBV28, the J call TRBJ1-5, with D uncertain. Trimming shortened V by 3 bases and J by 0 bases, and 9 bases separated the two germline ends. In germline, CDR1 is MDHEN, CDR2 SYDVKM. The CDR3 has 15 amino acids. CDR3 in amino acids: CASSFSGFSNQPQHF. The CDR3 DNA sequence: TGTGCCAGCAGTTTTTCGGGATTTAGCAATCAGCCCCAGCATTTT.

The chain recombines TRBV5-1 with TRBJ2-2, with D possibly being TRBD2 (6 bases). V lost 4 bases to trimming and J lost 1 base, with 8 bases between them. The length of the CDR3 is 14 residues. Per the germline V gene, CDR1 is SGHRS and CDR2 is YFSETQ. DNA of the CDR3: TGCGCCAGCAGCCCGGAGGGGAACACCGGGGAGCTGTTTTTT. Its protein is CASSPEGNTGELFF.

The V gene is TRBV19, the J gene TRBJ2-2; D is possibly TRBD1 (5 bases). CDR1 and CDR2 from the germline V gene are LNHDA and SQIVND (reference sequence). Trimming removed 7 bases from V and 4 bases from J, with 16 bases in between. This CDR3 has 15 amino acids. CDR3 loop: CASTLGITGTGELFF. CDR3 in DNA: TGTGCCAGTACTCTCGGAATAACAGGCACCGGGGAGCTGTTTTTT.